This T cell receptor beta chain was sequenced for a study of T cell clusters in autoimmune cytopenias. Findings and limits, study-wide: Physiological T cell clusters of healthy donors were apparently absent in primary autoimmune cytopenia patients.

By frequency, this clonotype is medium-sized. What it binds is unknown. CDR1 SGHAT and CDR2 FQNNGV come from the germline V gene. This CDR3 is 14 amino acids long. TRB rearrangements were amplified by touch-down multiplex PCR with mixed TRB-A/B primers. Using the multiplex PCR reads, TCRdb records one entry per CDR3 protein without DNA. The table lists roughly 890 distinct CDR3 sequences. Each sample's input was 250 to 300 ng genomic DNA, 38,000 or so genome equivalents. This clonotype was obtained from a human donor with an autoimmune cytopenia or autoimmune hepatitis (not recorded which). The material sequenced was peripheral blood. The rearrangement links TRBV11-2 to TRBJ2-1; as DNA is missing, the TRBD1 call by TCRdb cannot be tested. This chain's CDR3 is CASSPQTGVSEQFF.